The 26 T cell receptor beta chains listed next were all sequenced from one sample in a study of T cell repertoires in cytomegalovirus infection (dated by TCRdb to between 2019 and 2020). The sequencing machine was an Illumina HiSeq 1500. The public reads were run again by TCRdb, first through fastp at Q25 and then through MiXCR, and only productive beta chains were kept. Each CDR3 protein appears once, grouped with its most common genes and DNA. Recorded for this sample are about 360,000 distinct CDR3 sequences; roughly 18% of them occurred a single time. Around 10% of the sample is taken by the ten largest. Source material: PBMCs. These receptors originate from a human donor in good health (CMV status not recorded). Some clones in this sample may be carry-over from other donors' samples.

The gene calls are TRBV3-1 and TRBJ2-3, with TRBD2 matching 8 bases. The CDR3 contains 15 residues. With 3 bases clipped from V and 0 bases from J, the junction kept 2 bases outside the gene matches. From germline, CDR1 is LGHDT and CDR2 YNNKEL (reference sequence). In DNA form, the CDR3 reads TGTGCCAGCAGCCATTTAGCGGGAAGCACAGATACGCAGTATTTT. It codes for CASSHLAGSTDTQYF.

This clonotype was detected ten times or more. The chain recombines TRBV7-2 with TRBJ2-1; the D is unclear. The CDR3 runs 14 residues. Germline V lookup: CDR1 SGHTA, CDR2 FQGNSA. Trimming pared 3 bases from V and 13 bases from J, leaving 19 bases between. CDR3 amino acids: CASSFPIESPIQFF. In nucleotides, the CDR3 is TGTGCCAGCAGCTTTCCAATCGAGTCTCCTATTCAGTTCTTC.

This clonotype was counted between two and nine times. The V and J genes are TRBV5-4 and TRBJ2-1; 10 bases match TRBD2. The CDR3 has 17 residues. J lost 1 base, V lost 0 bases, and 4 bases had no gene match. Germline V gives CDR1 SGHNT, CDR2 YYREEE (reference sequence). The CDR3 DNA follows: TGTGCCAGCAGCTTGGGGCTAGCGGGAGCTTCCTACAATGAGCAGTTCTTC. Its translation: CASSLGLAGASYNEQFF.

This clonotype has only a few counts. This CDR3 reads CSAWDGAGREAFF. The CDR3 DNA reads TGCAGTGCCTGGGATGGGGCCGGTCGTGAAGCTTTCTTT. The rearrangement joins TRBV20-1 to TRBJ1-1; TRBD1 is a possible D gene (5 bases). The CDR3 loop spans 13 amino acids. The germline V gene has CDR1 DFQATT and CDR2 SNEGSKA (reference sequence). V was clipped by 6 bases and J by 7 bases, with 18 bases between them.

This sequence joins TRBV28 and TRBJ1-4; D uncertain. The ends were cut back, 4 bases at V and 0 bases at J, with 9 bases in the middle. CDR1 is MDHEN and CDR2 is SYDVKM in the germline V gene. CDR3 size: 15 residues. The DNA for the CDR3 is TGTGCCAGCAGTTCCGAGGGAGCAACTAATGAAAAACTGTTTTTT. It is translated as CASSSEGATNEKLFF.

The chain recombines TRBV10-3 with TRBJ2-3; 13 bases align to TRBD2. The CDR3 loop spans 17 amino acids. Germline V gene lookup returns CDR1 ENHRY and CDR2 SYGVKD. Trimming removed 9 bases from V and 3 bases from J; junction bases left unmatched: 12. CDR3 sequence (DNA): TGTGCCATTTCGCGGACTAGCGGGGGCACGGGTACAGATACGCAGTATTTT. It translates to CAISRTSGGTGTDTQYF.

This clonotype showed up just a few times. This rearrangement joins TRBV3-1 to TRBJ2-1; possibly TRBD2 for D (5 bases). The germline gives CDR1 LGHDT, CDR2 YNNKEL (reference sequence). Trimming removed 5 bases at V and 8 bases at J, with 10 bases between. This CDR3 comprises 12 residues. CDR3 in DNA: TGTGCCAGCAGCTCTACTAGGTATGAGCAGTTCTTC. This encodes CASSSTRYEQFF.

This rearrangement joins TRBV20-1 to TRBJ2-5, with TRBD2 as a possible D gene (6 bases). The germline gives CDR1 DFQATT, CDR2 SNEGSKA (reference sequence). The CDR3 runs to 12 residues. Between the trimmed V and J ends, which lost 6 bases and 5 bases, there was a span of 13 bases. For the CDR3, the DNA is TGCAGTGCCAGTGGACTATTGGAGACCCAGTACTTC. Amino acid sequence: CSASGLLETQYF.

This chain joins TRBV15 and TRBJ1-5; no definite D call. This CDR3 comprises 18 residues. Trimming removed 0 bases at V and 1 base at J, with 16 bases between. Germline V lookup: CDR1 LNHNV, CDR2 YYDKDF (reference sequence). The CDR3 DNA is TGTGCCACCAGCAGAGATTTGGGGAGTACGAGGAGCAATCAGCCCCAGCATTTT. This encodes CATSRDLGSTRSNQPQHF.

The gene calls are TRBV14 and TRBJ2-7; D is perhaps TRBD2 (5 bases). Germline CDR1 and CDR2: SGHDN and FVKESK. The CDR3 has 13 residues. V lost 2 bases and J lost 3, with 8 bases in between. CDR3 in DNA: TGTGCCAGCAGCCAAACCCGGGACTACGAGCAGTACTTC. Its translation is CASSQTRDYEQYF.

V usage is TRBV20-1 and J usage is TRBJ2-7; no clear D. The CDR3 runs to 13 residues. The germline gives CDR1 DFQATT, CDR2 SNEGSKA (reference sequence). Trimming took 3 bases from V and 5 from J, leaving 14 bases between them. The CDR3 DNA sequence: TGCAGTGCTAGCGAGTTCAATATCCACGAGCAGTACTTC. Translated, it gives CSASEFNIHEQYF.

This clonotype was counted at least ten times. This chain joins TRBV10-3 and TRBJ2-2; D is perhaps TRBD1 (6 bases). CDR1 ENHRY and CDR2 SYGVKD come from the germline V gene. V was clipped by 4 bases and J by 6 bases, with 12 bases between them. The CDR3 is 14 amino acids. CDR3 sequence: CAISGTALSGELFF. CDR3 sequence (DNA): TGTGCCATCAGTGGGACAGCCCTGTCCGGGGAGCTGTTTTTT.

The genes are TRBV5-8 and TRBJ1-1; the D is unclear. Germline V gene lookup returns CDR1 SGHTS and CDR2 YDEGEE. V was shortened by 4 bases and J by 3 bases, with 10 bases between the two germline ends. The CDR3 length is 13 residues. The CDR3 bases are TGTGCCAGCAGCGCGGACGGTTACACTGAAGCTTTCTTT. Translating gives CASSADGYTEAFF.

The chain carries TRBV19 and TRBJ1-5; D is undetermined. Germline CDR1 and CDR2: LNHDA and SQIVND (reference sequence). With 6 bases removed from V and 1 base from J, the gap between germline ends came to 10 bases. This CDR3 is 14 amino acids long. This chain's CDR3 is CASSLTASNQPQHF. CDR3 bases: TGTGCCAGTAGCCTTACAGCCAGCAATCAGCCCCAGCATTTT.

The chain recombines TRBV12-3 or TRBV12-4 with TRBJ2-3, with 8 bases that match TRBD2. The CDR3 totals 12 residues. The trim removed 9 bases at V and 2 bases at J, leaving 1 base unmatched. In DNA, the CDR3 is TGTGCCAGTAGCGGGGACACAGATACGCAGTATTTT. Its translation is CASSGDTDTQYF.

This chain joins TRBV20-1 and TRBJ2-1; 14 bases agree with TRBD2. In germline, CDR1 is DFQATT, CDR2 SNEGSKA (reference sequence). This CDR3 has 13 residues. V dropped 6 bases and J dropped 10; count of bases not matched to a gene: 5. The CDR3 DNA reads TGCAGTGCAGTGGGACTAGCGGGAGAGGAGCAGTTCTTC. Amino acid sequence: CSAVGLAGEEQFF.

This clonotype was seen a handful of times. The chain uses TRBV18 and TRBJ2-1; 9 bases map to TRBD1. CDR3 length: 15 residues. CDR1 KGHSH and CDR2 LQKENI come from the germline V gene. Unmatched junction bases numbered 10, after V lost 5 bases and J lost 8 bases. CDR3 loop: CASSTRDRAFHEQFF. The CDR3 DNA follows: TGTGCCAGCTCAACACGGGACAGGGCTTTCCATGAGCAGTTCTTC.

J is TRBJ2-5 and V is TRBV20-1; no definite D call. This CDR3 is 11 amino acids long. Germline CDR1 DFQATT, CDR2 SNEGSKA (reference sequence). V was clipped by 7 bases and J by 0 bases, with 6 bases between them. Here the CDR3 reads CSGAYQETQYF. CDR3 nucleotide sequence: TGCAGTGGTGCATACCAAGAGACCCAGTACTTC.

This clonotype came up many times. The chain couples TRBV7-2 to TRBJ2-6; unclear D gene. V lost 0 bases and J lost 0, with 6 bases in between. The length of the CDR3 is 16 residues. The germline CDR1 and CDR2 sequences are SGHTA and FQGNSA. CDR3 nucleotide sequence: TGTGCCAGCAGCTTAGCCAGCAACTCTGGGGCCAACGTCCTGACTTTC. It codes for CASSLASNSGANVLTF. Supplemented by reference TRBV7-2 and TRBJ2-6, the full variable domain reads GAGVSQSPSNKVTEKGKDVELRCDPISGHTALYWYRQSLGQGLEFLIYFQGNSAPDKSGLPSDRFSAERTGGSVSTLTIQRTQQEDSAVYLCASSLASNSGANVLTFGAGSRLTVL.

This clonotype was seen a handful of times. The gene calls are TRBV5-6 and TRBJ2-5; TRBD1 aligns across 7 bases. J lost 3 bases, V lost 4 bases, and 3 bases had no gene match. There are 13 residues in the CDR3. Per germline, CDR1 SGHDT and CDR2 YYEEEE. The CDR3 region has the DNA TGTGCCAGCAGCCGGGACAGTAAAGAGACCCAGTACTTC. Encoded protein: CASSRDSKETQYF.

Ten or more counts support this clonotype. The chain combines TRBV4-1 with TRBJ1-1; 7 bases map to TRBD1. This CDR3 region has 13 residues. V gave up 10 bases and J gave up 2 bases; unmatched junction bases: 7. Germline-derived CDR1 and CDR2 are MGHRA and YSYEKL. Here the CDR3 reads CATGDRVNTEAFF. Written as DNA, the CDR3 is TGCGCCACCGGAGACAGGGTTAACACTGAAGCTTTCTTT.

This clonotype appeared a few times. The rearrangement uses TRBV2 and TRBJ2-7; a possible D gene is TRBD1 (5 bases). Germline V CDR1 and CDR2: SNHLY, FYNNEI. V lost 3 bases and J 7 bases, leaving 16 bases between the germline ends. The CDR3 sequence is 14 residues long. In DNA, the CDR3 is TGTGCCAGCAGTGAGCAAGGGGTTCCCGGAGAGCAGTACTTC. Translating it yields CASSEQGVPGEQYF.

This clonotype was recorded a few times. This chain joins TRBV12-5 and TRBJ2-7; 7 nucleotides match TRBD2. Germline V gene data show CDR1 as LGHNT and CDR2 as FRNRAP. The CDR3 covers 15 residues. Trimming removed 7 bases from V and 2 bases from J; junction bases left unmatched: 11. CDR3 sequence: CASAKVGGSTYEQYF. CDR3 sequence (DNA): TGTGCTAGTGCCAAGGTCGGGGGGTCGACCTACGAGCAGTACTTC.

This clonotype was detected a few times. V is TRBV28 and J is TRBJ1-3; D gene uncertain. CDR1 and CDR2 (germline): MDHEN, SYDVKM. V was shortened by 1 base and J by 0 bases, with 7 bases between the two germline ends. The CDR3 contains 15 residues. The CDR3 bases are TGTGCCAGCAGTTTATTTCGACTCTCTGGAAACACCATATATTTT. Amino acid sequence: CASSLFRLSGNTIYF.

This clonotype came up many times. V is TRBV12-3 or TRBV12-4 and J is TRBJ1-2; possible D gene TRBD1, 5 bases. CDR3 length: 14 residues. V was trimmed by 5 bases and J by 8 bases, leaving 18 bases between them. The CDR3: CASSLTGYSRGYTF. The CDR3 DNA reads TGTGCCAGCAGTCTCACAGGATACTCGCGCGGCTACACCTTC.

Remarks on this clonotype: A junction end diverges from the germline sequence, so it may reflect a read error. CDR3 in amino acids: CSVAANEIREEIF. CDR3 bases: TGCAGCGTTGCCGCAAATGAAATCCGGGAGGAGATCTTT. This sequence joins TRBV29-1 and TRBJ1-1; unclear D gene. The CDR3 extends over 13 amino acids. Germline V gene sequence: CDR1 SQVTM, CDR2 ANQGSEA.